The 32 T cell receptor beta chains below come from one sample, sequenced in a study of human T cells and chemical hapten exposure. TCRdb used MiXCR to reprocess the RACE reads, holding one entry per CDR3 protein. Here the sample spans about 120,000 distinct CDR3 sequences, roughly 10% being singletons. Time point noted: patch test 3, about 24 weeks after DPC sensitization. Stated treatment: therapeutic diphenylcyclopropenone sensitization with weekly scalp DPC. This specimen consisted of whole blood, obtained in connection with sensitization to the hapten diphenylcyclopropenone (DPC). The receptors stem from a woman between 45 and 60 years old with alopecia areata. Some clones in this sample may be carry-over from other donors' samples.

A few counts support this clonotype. This chain's CDR3 is CSARDLLAFPYNEQFF. CDR3 nucleotide sequence: TGCAGTGCTAGAGATCTGCTCGCCTTTCCCTACAATGAGCAGTTCTTC. The chain is built from TRBV20-1 and TRBJ2-1; D not certain. The CDR3 extends over 16 amino acids. From germline, CDR1 is DFQATT and CDR2 SNEGSKA (reference sequence). V lost 0 bases and J 2 bases, leaving 14 bases between the germline ends.

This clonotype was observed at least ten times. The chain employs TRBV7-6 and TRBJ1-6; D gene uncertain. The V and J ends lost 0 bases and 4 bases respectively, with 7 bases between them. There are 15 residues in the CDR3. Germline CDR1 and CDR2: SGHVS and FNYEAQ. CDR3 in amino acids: CASSLAGPYNSPLHF. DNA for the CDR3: TGTGCCAGCAGCTTAGCCGGGCCATATAATTCACCCCTCCACTTT.

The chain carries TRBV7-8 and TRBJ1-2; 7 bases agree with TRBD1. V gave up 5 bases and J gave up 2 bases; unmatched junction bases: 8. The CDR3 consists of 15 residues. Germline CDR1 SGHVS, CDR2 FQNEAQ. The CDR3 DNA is TGTGCCAGCAGCCTAACTTCACAGGGGAACTATGGCTACACCTTC. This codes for CASSLTSQGNYGYTF.

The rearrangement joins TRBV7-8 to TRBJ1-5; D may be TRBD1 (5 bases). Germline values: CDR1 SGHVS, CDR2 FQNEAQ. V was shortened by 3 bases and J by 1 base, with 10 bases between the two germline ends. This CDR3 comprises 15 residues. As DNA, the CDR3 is TGTGCCAGCAGCTTTACCCGGGACAGCAATCAGCCCCAGCATTTT. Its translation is CASSFTRDSNQPQHF.

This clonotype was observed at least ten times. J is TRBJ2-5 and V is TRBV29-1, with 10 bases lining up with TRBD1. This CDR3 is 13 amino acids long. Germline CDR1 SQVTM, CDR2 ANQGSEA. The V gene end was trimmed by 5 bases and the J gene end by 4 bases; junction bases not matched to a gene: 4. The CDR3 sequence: CSVYWTGGETQYF. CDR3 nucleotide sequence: TGCAGCGTTTACTGGACAGGGGGAGAGACCCAGTACTTC.

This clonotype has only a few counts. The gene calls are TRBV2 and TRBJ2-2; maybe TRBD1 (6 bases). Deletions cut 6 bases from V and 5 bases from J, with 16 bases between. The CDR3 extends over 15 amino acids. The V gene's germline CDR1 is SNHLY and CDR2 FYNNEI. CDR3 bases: TGTGCCAGCAGCAACCCAGGGGAACGGACCGGGGAGCTGTTTTTT. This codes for CASSNPGERTGELFF.

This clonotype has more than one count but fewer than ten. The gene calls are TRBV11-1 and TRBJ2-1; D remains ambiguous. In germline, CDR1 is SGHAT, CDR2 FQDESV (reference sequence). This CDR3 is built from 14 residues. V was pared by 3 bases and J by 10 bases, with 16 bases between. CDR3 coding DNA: TGTGCCAGCAGCTTTAGTTCTTCCGGCCGAGAGCAGTTCTTC. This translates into CASSFSSSGREQFF.

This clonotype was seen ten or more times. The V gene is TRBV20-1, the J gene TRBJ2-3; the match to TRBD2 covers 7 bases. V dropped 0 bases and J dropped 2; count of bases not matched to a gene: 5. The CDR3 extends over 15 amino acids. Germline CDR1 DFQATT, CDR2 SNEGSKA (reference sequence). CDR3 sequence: CSAREGGSPTDTQYF. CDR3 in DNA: TGCAGTGCTAGAGAGGGCGGGAGTCCCACAGATACGCAGTATTTT.

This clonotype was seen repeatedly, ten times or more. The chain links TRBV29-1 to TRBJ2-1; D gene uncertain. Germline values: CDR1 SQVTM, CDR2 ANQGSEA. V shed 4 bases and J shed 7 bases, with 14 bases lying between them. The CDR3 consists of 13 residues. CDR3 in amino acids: CSVGTVVGNEQFF. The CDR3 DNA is TGCAGCGTTGGGACCGTGGTTGGGAATGAGCAGTTCTTC.

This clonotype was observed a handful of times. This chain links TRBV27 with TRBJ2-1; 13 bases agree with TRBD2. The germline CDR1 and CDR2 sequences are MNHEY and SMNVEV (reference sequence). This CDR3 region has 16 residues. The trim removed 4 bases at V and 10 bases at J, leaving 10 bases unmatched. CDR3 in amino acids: CASSYLLAGGPWEQFF. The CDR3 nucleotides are TGTGCCAGCAGTTACCTACTAGCGGGAGGGCCGTGGGAGCAGTTCTTC.

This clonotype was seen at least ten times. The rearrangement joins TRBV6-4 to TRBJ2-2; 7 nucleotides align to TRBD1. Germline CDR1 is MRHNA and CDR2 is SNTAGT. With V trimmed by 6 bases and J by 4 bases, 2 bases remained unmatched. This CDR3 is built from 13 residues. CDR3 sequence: CASSRQGTGELFF. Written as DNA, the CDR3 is TGTGCCAGCAGCCGACAGGGCACCGGGGAGCTGTTTTTT.

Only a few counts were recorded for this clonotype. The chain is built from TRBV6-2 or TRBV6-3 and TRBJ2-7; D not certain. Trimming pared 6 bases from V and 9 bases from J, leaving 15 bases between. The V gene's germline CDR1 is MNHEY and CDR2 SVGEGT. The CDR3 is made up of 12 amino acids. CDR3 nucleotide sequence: TGTGCCAGCAGCCCCTCAGAGAGGTGGCAGTACTTC. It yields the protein CASSPSERWQYF.

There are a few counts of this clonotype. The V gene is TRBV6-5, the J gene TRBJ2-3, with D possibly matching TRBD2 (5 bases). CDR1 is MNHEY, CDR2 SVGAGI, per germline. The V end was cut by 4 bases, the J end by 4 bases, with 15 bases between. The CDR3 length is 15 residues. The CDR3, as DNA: TGTGCCAGCAGTTCTCTAGCATTGGTTGCAGATACGCAGTATTTT. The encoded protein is CASSSLALVADTQYF.

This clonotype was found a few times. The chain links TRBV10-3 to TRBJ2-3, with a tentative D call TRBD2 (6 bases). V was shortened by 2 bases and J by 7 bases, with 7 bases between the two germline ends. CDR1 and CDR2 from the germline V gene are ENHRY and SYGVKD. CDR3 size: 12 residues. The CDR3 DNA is TGTGCCATCAGTGAGCGGGGGAATACGCAGTATTTT. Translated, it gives CAISERGNTQYF.

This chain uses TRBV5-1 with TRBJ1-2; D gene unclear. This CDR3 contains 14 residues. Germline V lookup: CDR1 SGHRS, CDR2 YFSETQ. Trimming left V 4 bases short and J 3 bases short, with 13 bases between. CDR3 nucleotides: TGCGCCAGCAGCCCCTCTTCTCTCGACTATGGCTACACCTTC. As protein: CASSPSSLDYGYTF.

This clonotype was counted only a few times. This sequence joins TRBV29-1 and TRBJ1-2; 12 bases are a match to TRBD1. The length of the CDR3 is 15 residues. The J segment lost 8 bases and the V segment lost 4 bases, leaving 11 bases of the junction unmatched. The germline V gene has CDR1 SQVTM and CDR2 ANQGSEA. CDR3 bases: TGCAGCGTTGGTGGGACAGGGGGCGCGAGAAGCGGCTACACCTTC. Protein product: CSVGGTGGARSGYTF.

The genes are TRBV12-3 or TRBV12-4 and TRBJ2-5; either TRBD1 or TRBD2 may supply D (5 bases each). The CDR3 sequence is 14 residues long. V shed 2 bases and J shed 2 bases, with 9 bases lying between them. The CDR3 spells CASSLFGGQETQYF. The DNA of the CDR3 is TGTGCCAGCAGTTTATTTGGGGGACAAGAGACCCAGTACTTC.

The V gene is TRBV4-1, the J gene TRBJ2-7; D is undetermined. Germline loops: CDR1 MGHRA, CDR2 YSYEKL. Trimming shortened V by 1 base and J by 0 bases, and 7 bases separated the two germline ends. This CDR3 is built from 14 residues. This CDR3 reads CASSQVVGSYEQYF. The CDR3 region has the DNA TGCGCCAGCAGCCAAGTGGTCGGCTCCTACGAGCAGTACTTC.

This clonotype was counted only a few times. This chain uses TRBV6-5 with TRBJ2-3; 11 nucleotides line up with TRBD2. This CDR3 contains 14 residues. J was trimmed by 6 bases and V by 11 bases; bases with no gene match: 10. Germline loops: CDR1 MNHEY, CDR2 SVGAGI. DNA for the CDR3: TGTGCCGCGGGGAGTCCTAGCGGGAGGGATACGCAGTATTTT. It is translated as CAAGSPSGRDTQYF.

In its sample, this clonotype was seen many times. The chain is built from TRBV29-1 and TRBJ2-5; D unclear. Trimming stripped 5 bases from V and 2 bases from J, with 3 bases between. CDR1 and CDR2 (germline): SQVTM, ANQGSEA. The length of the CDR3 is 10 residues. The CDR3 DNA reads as TGCAGCGTTCAGCAAGAGACCCAGTACTTC. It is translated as CSVQQETQYF.

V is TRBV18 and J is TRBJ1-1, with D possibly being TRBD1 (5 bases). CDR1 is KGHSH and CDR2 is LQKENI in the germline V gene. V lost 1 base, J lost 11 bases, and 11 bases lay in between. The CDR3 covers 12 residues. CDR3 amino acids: CASSPRGQAAFF. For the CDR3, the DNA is TGTGCCAGCTCACCACGGGGCCAAGCGGCTTTCTTT.

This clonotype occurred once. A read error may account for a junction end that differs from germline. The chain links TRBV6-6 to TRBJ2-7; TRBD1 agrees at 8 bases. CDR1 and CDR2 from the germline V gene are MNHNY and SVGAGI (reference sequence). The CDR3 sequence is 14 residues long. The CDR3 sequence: CARSYRDRSYEQYF. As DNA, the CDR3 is TGTGCCCGCAGTTACCGGGACAGGTCCTACGAGCAGTACTTC.

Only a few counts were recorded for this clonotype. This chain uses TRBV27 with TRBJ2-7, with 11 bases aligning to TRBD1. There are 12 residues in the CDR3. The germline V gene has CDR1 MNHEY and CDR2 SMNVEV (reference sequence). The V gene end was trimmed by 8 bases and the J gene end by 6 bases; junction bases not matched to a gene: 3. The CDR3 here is CASGTGGSEQYF. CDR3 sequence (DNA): TGTGCCAGCGGGACAGGGGGTAGCGAGCAGTACTTC.

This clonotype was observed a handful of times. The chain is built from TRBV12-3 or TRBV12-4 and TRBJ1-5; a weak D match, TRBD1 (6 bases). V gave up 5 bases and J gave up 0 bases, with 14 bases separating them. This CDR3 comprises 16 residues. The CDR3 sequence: CASSPRQDYSNQPQHF. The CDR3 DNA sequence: TGTGCCAGCAGTCCAAGACAGGACTATAGCAATCAGCCCCAGCATTTT.

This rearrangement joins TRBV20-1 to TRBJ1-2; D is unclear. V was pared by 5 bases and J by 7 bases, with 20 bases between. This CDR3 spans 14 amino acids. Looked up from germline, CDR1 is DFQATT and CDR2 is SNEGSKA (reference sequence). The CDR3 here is CSALNPRQKGGYTF. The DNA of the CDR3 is TGCAGTGCTCTAAACCCCCGCCAGAAGGGTGGCTACACCTTC.

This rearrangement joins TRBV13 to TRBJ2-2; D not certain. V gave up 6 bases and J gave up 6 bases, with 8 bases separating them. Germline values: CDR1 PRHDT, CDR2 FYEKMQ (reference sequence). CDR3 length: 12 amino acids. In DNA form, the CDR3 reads TGTGCCAGCAGACTGTTTGCCGGGGAGCTGTTTTTT. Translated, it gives CASRLFAGELFF. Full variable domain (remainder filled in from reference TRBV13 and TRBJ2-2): AAGVIQSPRHLIKEKRETATLKCYPIPRHDTVYWYQQGPGQDPQFLISFYEKMQSDKGSIPDRFSAQQFSDYHSELNMSSLELGDSALYFCASRLFAGELFFGEGSRLTVL.

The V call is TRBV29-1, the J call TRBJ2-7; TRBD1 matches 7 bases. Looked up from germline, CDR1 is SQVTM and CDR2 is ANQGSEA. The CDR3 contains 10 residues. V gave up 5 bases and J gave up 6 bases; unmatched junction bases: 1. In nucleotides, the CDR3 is TGCAGCGTTTGGGACAGCGAGCAGTACTTC. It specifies CSVWDSEQYF.

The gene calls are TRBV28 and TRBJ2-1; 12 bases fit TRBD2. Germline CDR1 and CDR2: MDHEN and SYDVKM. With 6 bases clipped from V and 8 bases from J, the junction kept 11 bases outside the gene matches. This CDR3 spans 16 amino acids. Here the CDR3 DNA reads TGTGCCAGCAGCTTAGAACTAGCGGGAGGTCAGGATGAGCAGTTCTTC. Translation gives CASSLELAGGQDEQFF.

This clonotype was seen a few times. The CDR3 reads CASSLPGKETQYF. The CDR3 region has the DNA TGTGCCAGCAGCTTACCAGGGAAAGAGACCCAGTACTTC. The V call is TRBV7-2, the J call TRBJ2-5; tentative D call: TRBD1 (5 bases). Germline V lookup: CDR1 SGHTA, CDR2 FQGNSA. CDR3 size: 13 residues. Trimming cost V 2 bases and J 3 bases, with 7 bases left between them.

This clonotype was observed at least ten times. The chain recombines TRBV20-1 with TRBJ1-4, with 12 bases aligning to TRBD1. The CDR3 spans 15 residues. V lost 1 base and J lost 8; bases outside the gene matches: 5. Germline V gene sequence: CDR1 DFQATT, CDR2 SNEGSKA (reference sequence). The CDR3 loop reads CSARGPGQGAEKLFF. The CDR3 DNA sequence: TGCAGTGCTAGAGGTCCGGGACAGGGGGCGGAAAAACTGTTTTTT.

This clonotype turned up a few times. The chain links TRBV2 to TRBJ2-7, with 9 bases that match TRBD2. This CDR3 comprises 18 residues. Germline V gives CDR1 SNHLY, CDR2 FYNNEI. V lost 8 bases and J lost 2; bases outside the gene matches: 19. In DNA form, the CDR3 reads TGTGCCAGCGATGCCCGGCTAGCGGGAACCTTAACAACCTACGAGCAGTACTTC. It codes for CASDARLAGTLTTYEQYF.

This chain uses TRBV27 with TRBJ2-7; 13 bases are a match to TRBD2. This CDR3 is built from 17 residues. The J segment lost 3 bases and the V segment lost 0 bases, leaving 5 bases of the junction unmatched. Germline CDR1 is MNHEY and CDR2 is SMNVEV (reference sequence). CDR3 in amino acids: CASSLSRGLAGIYEQYF. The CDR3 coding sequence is TGTGCCAGCAGTTTATCGAGGGGACTAGCGGGGATCTACGAGCAGTACTTC.